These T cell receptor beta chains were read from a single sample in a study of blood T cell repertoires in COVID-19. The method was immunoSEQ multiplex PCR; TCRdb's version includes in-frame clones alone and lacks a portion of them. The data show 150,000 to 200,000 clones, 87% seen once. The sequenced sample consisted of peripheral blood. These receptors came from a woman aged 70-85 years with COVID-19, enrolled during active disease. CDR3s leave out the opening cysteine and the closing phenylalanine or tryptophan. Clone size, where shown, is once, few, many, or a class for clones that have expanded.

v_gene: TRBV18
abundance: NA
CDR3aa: ASSPSTGQSYEQY

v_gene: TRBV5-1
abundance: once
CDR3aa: ASSLSASGATGELF

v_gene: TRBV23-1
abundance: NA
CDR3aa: ASSRLRVSYEQY

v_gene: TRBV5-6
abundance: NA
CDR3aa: ASSLVGKSTDTQY

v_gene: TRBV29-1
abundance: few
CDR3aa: SVRVLNTEAF

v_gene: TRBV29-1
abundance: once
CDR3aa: SVAGGSYEQY

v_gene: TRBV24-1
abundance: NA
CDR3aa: ATSASHTGNEQF

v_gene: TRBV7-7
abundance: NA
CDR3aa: ASSRLAGEETQY

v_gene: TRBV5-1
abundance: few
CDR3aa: ASSLDQGDQPQH

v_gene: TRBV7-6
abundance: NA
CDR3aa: ASSLAGGQGTGELF

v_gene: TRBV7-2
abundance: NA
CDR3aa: ASSPPGYGGLAGVETQY

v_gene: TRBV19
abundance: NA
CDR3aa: ASSIDPAGGYEQY

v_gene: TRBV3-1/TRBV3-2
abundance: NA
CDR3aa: ASSPGLGAVQETQY

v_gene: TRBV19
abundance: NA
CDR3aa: ASYREGSNQPQH

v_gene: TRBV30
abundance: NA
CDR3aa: AWSVQRDTEAF

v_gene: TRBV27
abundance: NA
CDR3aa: ASSPRQGSYEQY

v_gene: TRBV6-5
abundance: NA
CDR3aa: ASSGQGETQY

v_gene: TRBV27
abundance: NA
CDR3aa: ASSSVGTGFSPLH